This T cell receptor beta chain came from a study of T cell responses to AZD1222 COVID-19 vaccine. Overall study findings and caveats: Spike was spanned by vaccine-associated CD4 TCRs, with dominance at 160-218 and 743-854. Unmutated variant regions are reportedly the target of nearly half of TCRs that are spike-specific.

V shed 6 bases and J shed 7 bases, with 13 bases lying between them. Per germline, CDR1 MNHEY and CDR2 SVGAGI. The CDR3 sequence is 12 residues long. Assay used: immunoSEQ multiplex PCR; TCRdb lists only in-frame clones, some missing. In the table there are about 70,000 clones, 75% to 90% of which are singletons. As regards this clone: Its antigen is currently unknown.

The rearrangement joins TRBV6-5 to TRBJ2-7, with D perhaps matching TRBD2 (6 bases). The sample here was peripheral blood, taken on day 0 of AZD1222 vaccination. This receptor was obtained from an adult in good health. The CDR3 is CASSSYRGEQYF. The CDR3 DNA reads as TGTGCCAGCAGCTCCTACCGGGGGGAGCAGTACTTC.